Listed below are T cell receptor beta chains from one sample, sequenced in a study of OX40 agonist ivuxolimab in advanced cancers. The assay was immunoSEQ multiplex PCR, and TCRdb's table has in-frame clones only and misses some. The sample includes 43,000 or so clones, roughly 90% of them seen just once. The starting material was CD4+ or CD8+ T cells sorted from blood, obtained in a trial of the OX40 agonist ivuxolimab. The receptors were sampled from an adult with an advanced solid tumor such as melanoma, head and neck, liver or kidney cancer. Both conserved end residues are trimmed from each CDR3.

V gene,J gene,CDR3 protein
TRBV30,TRBJ2-1,AWARSMVWTVIDEQF
TRBV28,TRBJ2-6,ASSPNTSGANVLT
TRBV5-1,TRBJ2-4,ASSLGLGDIQY
TRBV7-6,TRBJ1-1,ASSLDMNTEAF
TRBV4-2,TRBJ2-3,ASSPSGGIGRGDTDTQY
TRBV15,TRBJ1-2,ATSRGNRDRHYGYT
TRBV7-3,TRBJ2-3,ASGHGASTDTQY
TRBV5-8,-,ASSLAPWRSSYEQY
TRBV12-1,TRBJ2-6,ASSFAYGGVVSGANVLT
TRBV9,TRBJ2-2,ASSSPLGGSNTGELF
TRBV10-3,TRBJ1-5,AISSQAGNQPQH
TRBV5-6,TRBJ2-5,ASSPTWLAGGQETQY
TRBV28,TRBJ1-5,ATVTSNQPQH
TRBV11-3,TRBJ2-2,ASSSHSGNTGELF
TRBV5-5,TRBJ2-2,ASSLGQGIGTGELF
TRBV5-1,TRBJ2-2,ASSPQGAGELF
TRBV14,TRBJ2-1,ASSLLARDYNEQF
TRBV28,TRBJ1-5,ASSSLAGMGNQPQH
TRBV10-3,TRBJ2-1,ASAEPSYNEQF
TRBV27,TRBJ2-5,ASSFLTGSRGTQY
TRBV14,TRBJ2-2,ASSRHHLNTGELF
TRBV2,TRBJ1-5,ASRSSNQPQH
TRBV18,TRBJ1-2,ASSQGTYGYT
TRBV5-1,TRBJ1-2,ASSPGGVEYGYT
TRBV5-1,TRBJ2-3,ASSLGPDEATQY
TRBV6-1,TRBJ1-1,ASYKTGGGTEAF
TRBV2,TRBJ1-1,ASSTGRNTEAF
TRBV5-8,TRBJ2-7,ASSRRQGGPYEQY